The sequence of this T cell receptor beta chain was determined in a study of blood T cell repertoires in COVID-19. The overall study: The United States, Italy and Spain provided the acute and convalescent COVID-19 samples. The analysed material was cDNA or gDNA that came from T cells, B-cell-depleted T cells, or PBMCs.

Methods used by the authors: Estimated nucleated cell counts came from reference gene primer amplification. TCRdb's table, derived via immunoSEQ multiplex PCR, lists solely in-frame clones and lacks some. V, J and clone size derive from that table, while D and trimming were established from the DNA sequence. The table has about 170,000 clones, roughly 82% seen once; the top ten hold approximately 9.1%. The V gene lost 0 bases and the J gene lost 7 bases, with 13 bases spanning the gap. In germline, CDR1 is LNHNV, CDR2 YYDKDF (reference sequence). The CDR3 has 14 amino acids. The sequence derives from a woman aged 70 to 79 with acute or convalescent COVID-19. This chain connects TRBV15 to TRBJ2-7; weak D call: TRBD2 (5 bases). Sequencing was performed on peripheral blood. CDR3 in DNA: TGTGCCACCAGCAGAGATCGGACTGCTCGGGAGCAGTACTTC. Its translation is CATSRDRTAREQYF.